A few counts support the clone carrying this T cell receptor (beta chain). What it binds is not known. The data belong to a study of response to subunit inactivated influenza vaccine. General observations from the study: It was the authors' suggestion that each seasonal influenza vaccination recruits few new T cells.

The CDR3 length is 16 residues. One entry per CDR3 protein, called by TCRdb with MiXCR from the RT-PCR reads. The sample yields over 800,000 distinct CDR3 sequences, 21% seen once. The chain uses TRBV21-1 and TRBJ1-1. TRBV21-1 is reported as a pseudogene. Sequenced here: PBMCs from blood, sampled about 5 days after vaccination. The sequence came from a man aged 45-65 years who received an inactivated influenza vaccine. CDR3 sequence: CASSLFRPDRNTEAFF. The CDR3 DNA is TGTGCCAGCAGCTTATTTAGACCGGACCGGAACACTGAAGCTTTCTTT.